Shown below are 2 T cell receptor beta chains from a single sample sequenced in a study of monozygotic twins with cystic fibrosis. Only in-frame clones appear in the TCRdb table, and some are missing; sequencing was by immunoSEQ multiplex PCR. The table shows approximately 32,000 clones, with roughly 97% occurring only once. Sequenced sample: blood. Every receptor here comes from a girl aged 2-10 years with cystic fibrosis.

The rearrangement links TRBV27 to TRBJ2-7, with no clear D. Per the germline V gene, CDR1 is MNHEY and CDR2 is SMNVEV (reference sequence). V shed 5 bases and J shed 1 base, with 9 bases lying between them. The CDR3 is made up of 13 amino acids. The CDR3 bases are TGTGCCAGCAGTGCCCGGGCGTCCTACGAGCAGTACTTC. It codes for CASSARASYEQYF.

This clone showed up just once. This sequence joins TRBV11-2 and TRBJ1-1; a possible D gene is TRBD1 (5 bases). Germline CDR1 and CDR2: SGHAT and FQNNGV. The V end lost 5 bases, the J end lost 1 base, and 14 bases lay between the germline ends. CDR3 length: 15 residues. This chain's CDR3 is CASSTQTVGNTEAFF. As DNA, the CDR3 is TGTGCCAGCAGCACCCAGACAGTGGGGAACACTGAAGCTTTCTTT.